The text below deals with one T cell receptor beta chain. Its antigen remains unidentified. The record originates from a study of T cell responses to AZD1222 COVID-19 vaccine. Whole-study context: Combined were second doses at about 4 or about 12 weeks. Study-level findings and limits: Once two AZD1222 doses were given, Spike-specific TCR breadth and depth went up. The study found vaccine-associated CD4 TCRs spanning spike, dominant at 160-218 and 743-854.

The CDR3 loop spans 15 amino acids. The V segment lost 6 bases and the J segment 7 bases; nucleotides outside the gene matches: 15. Looked up from germline, CDR1 is MNHEY and CDR2 is SVGAGI. Data came from immunoSEQ multiplex PCR; TCRdb stores just in-frame clones and leaves some out. The sample shows tens of thousands of clones, approximately 91% of them seen only once. The chain carries TRBV6-5 and TRBJ2-7; 7 nucleotides align to TRBD2. The sequence derives from an adult in good health. Source: peripheral blood, taken on day 0 of AZD1222 vaccination. The CDR3 loop reads CASSPGEGRVGEQYF. The CDR3 DNA reads TGTGCCAGCAGCCCCGGGGAGGGCAGGGTAGGGGAGCAGTACTTC.